Below, one T cell receptor beta chain is given with its context. Libraries were prepared by immunoSEQ multiplex PCR; TCRdb keeps only in-frame clonotypes and omits some of them. The sample gives about 170,000 clones, around 86% of which show up once; just over 2.5% is in the top ten. V shed 5 bases, J shed 3 bases, and the junction held 7 bases outside the gene matches. From germline, CDR1 is MDHEN and CDR2 SYDVKM. The CDR3 consists of 16 residues. The data were obtained in a study of blood T cell repertoires in COVID-19. The receptor was isolated from a woman older than 75 with COVID-19, enrolled during active disease. The chain joins TRBV28 to TRBJ1-5; TRBD1 agrees at 10 bases. Input material: peripheral blood. The CDR3 loop reads CASSPRGQGDNQPQHF. CDR3 sequence (DNA): TGTGCCAGCAGTCCACGTGGACAGGGGGACAATCAGCCCCAGCATTTT.